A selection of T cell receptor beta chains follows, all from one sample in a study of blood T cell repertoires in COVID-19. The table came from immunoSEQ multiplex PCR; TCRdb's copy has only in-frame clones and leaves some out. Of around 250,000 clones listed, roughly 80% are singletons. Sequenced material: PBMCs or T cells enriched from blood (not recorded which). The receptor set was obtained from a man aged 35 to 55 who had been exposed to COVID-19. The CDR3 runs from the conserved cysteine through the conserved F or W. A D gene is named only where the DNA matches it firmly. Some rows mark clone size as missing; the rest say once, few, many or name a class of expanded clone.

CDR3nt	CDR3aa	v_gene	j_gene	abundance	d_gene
TGCGCCAGCAGCTCGACAGGCTACGAGCAGTACTTC	CASSSTGYEQYF	TRBV10-1	TRBJ2-7	NA	NA
TGCGCCAGCAGCCTAGGGCGGACTAGCGGTGAAGAGACCCAGTACTTC	CASSLGRTSGEETQYF	TRBV10-2	TRBJ2-5	few	TRBD2
TGTGCCACCAGTGTAGCGGGAGCCTACAATGAGCAGTTCTTC	CATSVAGAYNEQFF	TRBV24-1	TRBJ2-1	NA	TRBD2
TGTGCCAGCGCCCGCGGGGGGTTGAACACCGGGGAGCTGTTTTTT	CASARGGLNTGELFF	TRBV2	TRBJ2-2	NA	TRBD2
TGTGCTAGTGAACAGGGTGTTCAGCCCCAGCATTTT	CASEQGVQPQHF	TRBV12-5	TRBJ1-5	NA	NA
TGTGCCAGCAGTAAAAGGGCGGGGACAGGGTCCCTATTAACTCATGGCTACACCTTC	CASSKRAGTGSLLTHGYTF	TRBV7-2	TRBJ1-2	NA	TRBD1
TGTGCCAGCAGCGTATCGGGTGTCAATCAGCCCCAGCATTTT	CASSVSGVNQPQHF	TRBV9	TRBJ1-5	NA	NA
TGCAGCGTCCGACAGGGGGCACGGCCCCAGCATTTT	CSVRQGARPQHF	TRBV29-1	TRBJ1-5	NA	TRBD1
TGTGCCAGTAGGAGGGCCCTTAACACCGGGGAGCTGTTTTTT	CASRRALNTGELFF	TRBV7-3	TRBJ2-2	NA	NA
TGTGCCTGGAGTGTCGGTATTCCCGGGGAGCTGTTTTTT	CAWSVGIPGELFF	TRBV30	TRBJ2-2	NA	NA
TGCGCCAGCAGCTTCGGACAGGGGACTACAAGCTCTGGAAACACCATATATTTT	CASSFGQGTTSSGNTIYF	TRBV5-1	TRBJ1-3	NA	TRBD1
TGTGCCAGTAGCCTAGGACAGGGGGTCGGCTACAATGAGCAGTTCTTC	CASSLGQGVGYNEQFF	TRBV19	TRBJ2-1	NA	TRBD1
TGTGCCAGCAGCCAGGCGGGGGCTGGAAACACCATATATTTT	CASSQAGAGNTIYF	TRBV3-1/TRBV3-2	TRBJ1-3	NA	NA
TGCAGCGTTGACGTTGGAGGGAGGGTCACTGAAGCTTTCTTT	CSVDVGGRVTEAFF	TRBV29-1	TRBJ1-1	NA	NA
TGTGCCAGTACCTTAGCGGGGAATACGCCCTACGAGCAGTACTTC	CASTLAGNTPYEQYF	TRBV19	TRBJ2-7	NA	TRBD2
TGTGCCAGTAGTCTACCGGGAGGAGCCTACGAGCAGTACTTC	CASSLPGGAYEQYF	TRBV19	TRBJ2-7	NA	TRBD2
TGCACCAGCAGCCAAGAATGGTCGCGGGAGGGAAGAAATGAGCAGTTCTTC	CTSSQEWSREGRNEQFF	TRBV1	TRBJ2-1	once	NA
TGTGCCAGTTCCGGGGCCTACGAGCAGTACTTC	CASSGAYEQYF	TRBV2	TRBJ2-7	NA	NA
TGTGCCAGCAGCCGAGTGACAGGGGCTGGCTACACCTTC	CASSRVTGAGYTF	TRBV5-6	TRBJ1-2	once	TRBD1
TGTGCCAGCAAGTTTATGGGGGCCTATGCTCGGAACACTGAAGCTTTCTTT	CASKFMGAYARNTEAFF	TRBV27	TRBJ1-1	NA	NA
TGTGCTAGTGCCCCGGAGCCGAACCGAGTATACATCCACTTT	CASAPEPNRVYIHF	TRBV12-5	TRBJ1-6	NA	NA
TGTGCCAGCAGCAAGAGGCCAATACTAGCGGGAGGGCCAAGCGAGCAGTACTTC	CASSKRPILAGGPSEQYF	TRBV7-3	TRBJ2-7	NA	TRBD2